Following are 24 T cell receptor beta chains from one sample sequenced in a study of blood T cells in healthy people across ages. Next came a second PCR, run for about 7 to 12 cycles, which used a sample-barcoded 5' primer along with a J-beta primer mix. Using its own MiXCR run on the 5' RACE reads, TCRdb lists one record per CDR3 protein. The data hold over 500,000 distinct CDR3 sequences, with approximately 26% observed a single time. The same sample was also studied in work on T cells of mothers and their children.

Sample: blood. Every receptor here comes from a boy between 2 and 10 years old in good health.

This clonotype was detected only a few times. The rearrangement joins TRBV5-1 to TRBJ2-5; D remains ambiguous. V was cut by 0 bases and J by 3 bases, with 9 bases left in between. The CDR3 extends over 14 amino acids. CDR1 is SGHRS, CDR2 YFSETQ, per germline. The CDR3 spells CASSLDTSEETQYF. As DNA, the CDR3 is TGCGCCAGCAGCTTGGATACAAGCGAAGAGACCCAGTACTTC.

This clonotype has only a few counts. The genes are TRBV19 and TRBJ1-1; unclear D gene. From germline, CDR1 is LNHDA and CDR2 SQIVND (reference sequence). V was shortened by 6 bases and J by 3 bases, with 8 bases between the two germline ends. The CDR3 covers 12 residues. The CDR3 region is CASRAGDTEAFF. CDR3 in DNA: TGTGCCAGTAGGGCTGGGGACACTGAAGCTTTCTTT.

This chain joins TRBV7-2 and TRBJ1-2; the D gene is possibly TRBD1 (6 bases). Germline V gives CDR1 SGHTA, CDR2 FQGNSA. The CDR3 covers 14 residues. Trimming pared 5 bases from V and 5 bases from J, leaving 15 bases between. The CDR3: CASSPARTAYGYTF. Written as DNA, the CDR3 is TGTGCCAGCAGCCCCGCGAGGACAGCTTATGGCTACACCTTC.

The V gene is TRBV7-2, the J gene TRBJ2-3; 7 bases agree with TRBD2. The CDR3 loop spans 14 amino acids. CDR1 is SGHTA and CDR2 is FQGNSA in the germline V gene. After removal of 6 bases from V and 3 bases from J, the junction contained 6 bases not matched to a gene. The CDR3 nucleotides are TGTGCCAGCAGGTTGGCTAGCGGAACAGATACGCAGTATTTT. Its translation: CASRLASGTDTQYF.

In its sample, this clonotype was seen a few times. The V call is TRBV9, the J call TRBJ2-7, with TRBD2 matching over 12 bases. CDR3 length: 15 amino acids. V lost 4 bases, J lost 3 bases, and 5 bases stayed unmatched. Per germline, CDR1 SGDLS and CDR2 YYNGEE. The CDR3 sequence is CASSKGLAGIYEQYF. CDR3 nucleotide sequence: TGTGCCAGCAGCAAAGGACTAGCGGGAATCTACGAGCAGTACTTC.

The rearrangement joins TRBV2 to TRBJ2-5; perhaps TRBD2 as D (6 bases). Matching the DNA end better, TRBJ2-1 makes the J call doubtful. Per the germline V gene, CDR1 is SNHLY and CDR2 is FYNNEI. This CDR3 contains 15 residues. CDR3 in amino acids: CASRAGGRGYNEQFF. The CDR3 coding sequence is TGTGCCAGCAGGGCTGGGGGTCGGGGGTACAATGAGCAGTTCTTC.

The CDR3 here is CSAREFYRGWRKETQYF. CDR3 in DNA: TGCAGTGCTAGAGAGTTCTACAGGGGATGGCGTAAAGAGACCCAGTACTTC. The chain links TRBV20-1 to TRBJ2-5; 7 nucleotides line up with TRBD1. The CDR3 is 17 amino acids. After removal of 0 bases from V and 3 bases from J, the junction contained 13 bases not matched to a gene. CDR1 and CDR2 (germline): DFQATT, SNEGSKA (reference sequence).

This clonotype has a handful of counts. The CDR3 reads CAISESGLYSGANVLTF. DNA for the CDR3: TGTGCCATCAGTGAGTCGGGCTTATACTCTGGGGCCAACGTCCTGACTTTC. V usage is TRBV10-3 and J usage is TRBJ2-6; D uncertain. CDR3 length: 17 amino acids. Germline CDR1 and CDR2: ENHRY and SYGVKD. With 0 bases removed from V and 0 bases from J, the gap between germline ends came to 9 bases.

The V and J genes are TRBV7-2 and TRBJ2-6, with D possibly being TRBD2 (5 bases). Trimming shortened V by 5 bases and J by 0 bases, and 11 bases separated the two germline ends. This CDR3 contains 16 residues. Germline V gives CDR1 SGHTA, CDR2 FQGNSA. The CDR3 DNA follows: TGTGCCAGCAGCCCGGACTCCGCCTCTGGGGCCAACGTCCTGACTTTC. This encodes CASSPDSASGANVLTF.

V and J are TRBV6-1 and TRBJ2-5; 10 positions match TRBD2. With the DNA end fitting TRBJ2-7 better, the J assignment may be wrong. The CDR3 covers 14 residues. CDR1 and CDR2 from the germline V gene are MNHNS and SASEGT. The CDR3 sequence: CASSEGTSGYEQYF. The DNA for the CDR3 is TGTGCCAGCAGTGAAGGGACTAGCGGCTACGAGCAGTACTTC.

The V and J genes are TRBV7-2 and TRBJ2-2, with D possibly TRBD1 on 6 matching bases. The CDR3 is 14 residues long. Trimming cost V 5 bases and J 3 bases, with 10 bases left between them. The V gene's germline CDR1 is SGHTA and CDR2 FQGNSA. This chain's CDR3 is CASSPGQYTGELFF. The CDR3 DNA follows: TGTGCCAGCAGCCCCGGACAGTACACCGGGGAGCTGTTTTTT.

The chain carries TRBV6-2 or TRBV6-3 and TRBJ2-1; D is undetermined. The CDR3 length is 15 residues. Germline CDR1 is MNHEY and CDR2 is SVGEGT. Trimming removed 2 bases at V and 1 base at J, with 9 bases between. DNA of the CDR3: TGTGCCAGCAGTTACGTTGGCGGATCCTACAATGAGCAGTTCTTC. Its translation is CASSYVGGSYNEQFF.

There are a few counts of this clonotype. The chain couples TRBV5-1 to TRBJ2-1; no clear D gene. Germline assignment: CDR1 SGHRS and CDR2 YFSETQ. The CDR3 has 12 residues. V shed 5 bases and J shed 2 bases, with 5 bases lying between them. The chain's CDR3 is CASSDTYNEQFF. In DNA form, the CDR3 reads TGCGCCAGCAGTGATACCTACAATGAGCAGTTCTTC.

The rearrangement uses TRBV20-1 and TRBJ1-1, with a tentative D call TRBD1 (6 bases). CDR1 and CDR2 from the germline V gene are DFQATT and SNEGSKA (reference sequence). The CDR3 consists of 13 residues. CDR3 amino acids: CTSLQGRNTEAFF. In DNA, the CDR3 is TGCACAAGCTTACAGGGTAGGAACACTGAAGCTTTCTTT.

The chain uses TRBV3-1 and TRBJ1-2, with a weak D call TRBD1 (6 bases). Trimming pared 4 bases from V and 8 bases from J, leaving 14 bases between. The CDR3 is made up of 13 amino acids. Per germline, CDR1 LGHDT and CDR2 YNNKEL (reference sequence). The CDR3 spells CASSLDSKEGYTF. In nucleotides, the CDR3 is TGTGCCAGCAGCCTGGACAGTAAGGAGGGCTACACCTTC.

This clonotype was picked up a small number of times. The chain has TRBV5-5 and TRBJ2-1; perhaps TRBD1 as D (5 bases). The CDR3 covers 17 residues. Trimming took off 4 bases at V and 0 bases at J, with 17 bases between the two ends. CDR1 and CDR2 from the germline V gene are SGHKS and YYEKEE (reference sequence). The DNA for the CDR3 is TGTGCCAGCAGCAACCGCGGCTGGGGCAGCTCCTACAATGAGCAGTTCTTC. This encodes CASSNRGWGSSYNEQFF.

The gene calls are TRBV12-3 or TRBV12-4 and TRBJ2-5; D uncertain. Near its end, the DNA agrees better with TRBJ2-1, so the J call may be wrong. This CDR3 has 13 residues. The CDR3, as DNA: TGTGCCAGCAGTTTCTTCATTGGCTCCGAGCAGTTCTTC. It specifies CASSFFIGSEQFF.

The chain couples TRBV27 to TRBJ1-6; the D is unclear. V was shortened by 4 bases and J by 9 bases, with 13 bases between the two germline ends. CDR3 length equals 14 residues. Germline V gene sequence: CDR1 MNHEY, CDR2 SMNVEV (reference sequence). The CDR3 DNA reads TGTGCCAGCAGTTCCCTTGGGTTATCTTCACCCCTCCACTTT. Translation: CASSSLGLSSPLHF.

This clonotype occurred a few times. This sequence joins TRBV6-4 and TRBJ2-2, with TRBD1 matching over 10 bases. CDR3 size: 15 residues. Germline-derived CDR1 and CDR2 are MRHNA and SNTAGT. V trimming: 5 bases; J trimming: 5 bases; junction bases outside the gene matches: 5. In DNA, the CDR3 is TGTGCCAGCAGTACCGGGACAGGGGAGACCGGGGAGCTGTTTTTT. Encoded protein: CASSTGTGETGELFF.

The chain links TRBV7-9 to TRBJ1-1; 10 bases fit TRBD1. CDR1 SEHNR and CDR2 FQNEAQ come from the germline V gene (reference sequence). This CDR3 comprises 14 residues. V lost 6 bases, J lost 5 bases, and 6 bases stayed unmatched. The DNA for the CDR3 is TGTGCCAGCAGTCGACAGGGGGCGGGAACTGAAGCTTTCTTT. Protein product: CASSRQGAGTEAFF.

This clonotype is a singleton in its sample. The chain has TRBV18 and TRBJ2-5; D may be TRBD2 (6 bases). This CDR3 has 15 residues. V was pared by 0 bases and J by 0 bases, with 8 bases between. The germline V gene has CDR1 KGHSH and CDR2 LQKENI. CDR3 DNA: TGTGCCAGCTCACCACCCGGGGGATACCAAGAGACCCAGTACTTC. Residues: CASSPPGGYQETQYF.

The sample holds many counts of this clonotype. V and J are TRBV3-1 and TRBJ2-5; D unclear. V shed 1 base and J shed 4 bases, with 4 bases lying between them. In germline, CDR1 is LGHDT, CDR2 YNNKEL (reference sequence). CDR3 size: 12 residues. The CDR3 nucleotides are TGTGCCAGCAGCCAAGTCCTAGAGACCCAGTACTTC. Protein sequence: CASSQVLETQYF.

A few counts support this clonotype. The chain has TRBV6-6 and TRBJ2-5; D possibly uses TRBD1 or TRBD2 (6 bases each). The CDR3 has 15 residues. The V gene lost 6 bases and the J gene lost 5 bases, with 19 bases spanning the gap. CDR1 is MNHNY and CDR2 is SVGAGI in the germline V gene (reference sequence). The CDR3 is CASSDWGRGQETQYF. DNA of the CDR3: TGTGCCAGCAGCGATTGGGGGCGGGGTCAGGAGACCCAGTACTTC.

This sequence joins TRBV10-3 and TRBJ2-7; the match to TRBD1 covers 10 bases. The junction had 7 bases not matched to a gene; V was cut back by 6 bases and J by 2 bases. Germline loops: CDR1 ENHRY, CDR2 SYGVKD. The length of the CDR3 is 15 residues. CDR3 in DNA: TGTGCCATCAGCCCGGACAGGGGGGACCCCTACGAGCAGTACTTC. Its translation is CAISPDRGDPYEQYF.